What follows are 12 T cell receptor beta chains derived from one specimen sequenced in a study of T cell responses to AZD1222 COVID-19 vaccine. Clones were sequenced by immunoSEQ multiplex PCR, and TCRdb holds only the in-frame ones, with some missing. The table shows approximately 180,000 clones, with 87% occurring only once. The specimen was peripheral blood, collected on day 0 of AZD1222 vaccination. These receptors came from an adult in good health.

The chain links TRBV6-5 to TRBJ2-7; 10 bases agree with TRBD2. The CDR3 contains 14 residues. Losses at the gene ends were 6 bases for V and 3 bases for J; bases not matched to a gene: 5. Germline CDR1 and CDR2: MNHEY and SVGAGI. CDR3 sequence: CASRPSGSVYEQYF. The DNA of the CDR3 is TGTGCCAGCAGGCCTAGCGGGAGTGTCTACGAGCAGTACTTC.

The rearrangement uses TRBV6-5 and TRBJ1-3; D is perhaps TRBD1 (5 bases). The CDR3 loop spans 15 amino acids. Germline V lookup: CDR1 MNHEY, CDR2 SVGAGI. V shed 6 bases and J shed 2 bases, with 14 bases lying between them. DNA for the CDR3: TGTGCCAGCAGCCTCCGGGGGACCGCTGGAAACACCATATATTTT. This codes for CASSLRGTAGNTIYF.

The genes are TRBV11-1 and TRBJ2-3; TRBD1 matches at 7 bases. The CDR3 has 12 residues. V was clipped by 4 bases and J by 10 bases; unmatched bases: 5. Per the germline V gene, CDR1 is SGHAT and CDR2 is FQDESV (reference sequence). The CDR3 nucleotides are TGTGCCAGCAGCTCCCAGGGGGTTGCGCAGTATTTT. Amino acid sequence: CASSSQGVAQYF.

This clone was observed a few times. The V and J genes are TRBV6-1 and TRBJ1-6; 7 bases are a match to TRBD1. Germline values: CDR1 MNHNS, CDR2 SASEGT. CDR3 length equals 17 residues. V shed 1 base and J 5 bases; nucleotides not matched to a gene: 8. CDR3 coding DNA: TGTGCCAGCAGTGAAGTTCAGGCAGGGGGGGATAATTCACCCCTCCACTTT. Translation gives CASSEVQAGGDNSPLHF.

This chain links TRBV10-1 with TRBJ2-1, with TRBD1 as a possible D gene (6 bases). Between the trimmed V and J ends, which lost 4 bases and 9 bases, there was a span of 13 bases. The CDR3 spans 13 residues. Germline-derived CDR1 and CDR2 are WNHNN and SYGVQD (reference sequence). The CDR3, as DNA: TGCGCCAGCAGTGCCGGACAGCATCGTGAGCAGTTCTTC. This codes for CASSAGQHREQFF.

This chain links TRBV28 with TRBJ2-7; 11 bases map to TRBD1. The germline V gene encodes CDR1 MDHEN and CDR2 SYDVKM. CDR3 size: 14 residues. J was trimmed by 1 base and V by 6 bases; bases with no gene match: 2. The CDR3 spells CASRGTGGSYEQYF. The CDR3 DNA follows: TGTGCCAGCAGGGGGACAGGGGGTTCCTACGAGCAGTACTTC.

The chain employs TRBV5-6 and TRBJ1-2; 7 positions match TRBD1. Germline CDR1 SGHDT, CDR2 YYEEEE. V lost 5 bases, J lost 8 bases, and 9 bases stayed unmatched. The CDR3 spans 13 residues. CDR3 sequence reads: CASRYDREGGYTF. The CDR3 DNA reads TGTGCCAGCAGATATGACAGGGAAGGGGGCTACACCTTC.

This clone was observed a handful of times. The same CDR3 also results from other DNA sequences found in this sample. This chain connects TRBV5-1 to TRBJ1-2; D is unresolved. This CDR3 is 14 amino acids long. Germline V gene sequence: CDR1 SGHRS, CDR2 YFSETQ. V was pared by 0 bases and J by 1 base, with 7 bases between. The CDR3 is CASSLASDNYGYTF. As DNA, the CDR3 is TGCGCCAGCAGCTTGGCCTCGGATAACTATGGCTACACCTTC.

CDR3 nucleotides: TGTGCCACCAGCAGAGATAGAGGCAGGATTTACAATGAGCAGTTCTTC. Translating gives CATSRDRGRIYNEQFF. The V and J genes are TRBV15 and TRBJ2-1, with D unresolved. This CDR3 has 16 amino acids. V shed 0 bases and J shed 4 bases, with 13 bases lying between them. Germline V gives CDR1 LNHNV, CDR2 YYDKDF (reference sequence).

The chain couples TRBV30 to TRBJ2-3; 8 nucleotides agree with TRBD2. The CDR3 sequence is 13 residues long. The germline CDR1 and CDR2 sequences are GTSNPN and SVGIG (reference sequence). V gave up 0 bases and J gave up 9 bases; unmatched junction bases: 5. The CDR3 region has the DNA TGTGCCTGGAGTGTGGGTAGCGGGATCACGCAGTATTTT. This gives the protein CAWSVGSGITQYF.

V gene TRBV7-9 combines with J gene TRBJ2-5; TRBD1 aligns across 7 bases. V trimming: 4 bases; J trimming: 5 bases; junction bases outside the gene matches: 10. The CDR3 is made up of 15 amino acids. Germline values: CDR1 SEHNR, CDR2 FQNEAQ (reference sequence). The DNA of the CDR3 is TGTGCCAGCAGCTACCACCAGGGGGAAGGGGAGACCCAGTACTTC. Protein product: CASSYHQGEGETQYF.

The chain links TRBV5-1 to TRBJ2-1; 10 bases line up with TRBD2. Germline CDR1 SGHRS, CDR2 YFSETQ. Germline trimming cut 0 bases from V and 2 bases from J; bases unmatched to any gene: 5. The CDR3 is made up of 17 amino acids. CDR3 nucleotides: TGCGCCAGCAGCTTGGCGCCTAGCGGGAGCCCCTACAATGAGCAGTTCTTC. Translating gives CASSLAPSGSPYNEQFF.